This T cell receptor (beta chain) was captured by sequencing in a study of T cells in Graves' hyperthyroidism and ophthalmopathy. Study results and limitations: In the blood, most expanded thyroid clonotypes above 0.001 appeared as well.

The length of the CDR3 is 13 residues. Germline V gene lookup returns CDR1 ENHRY and CDR2 SYGVKD. Reasons for excluding patients were uncontrolled infection, other autoimmune disease, pregnancy or lactation. In its sample, this clonotype was seen a few times. The antigen is not known. The junction departs from germline at one end; a sequencing error may be responsible. TCR beta CDR3 regions were amplified from RNA. The TCR CDR3 was amplified in a first-round RT-PCR using the HTBI primer set. One entry per CDR3 protein results from TCRdb running MiXCR on the multiplex PCR reads. The table lists about 680,000 distinct CDR3 sequences, just over 35% of them singletons.

This receptor was taken from a woman aged 40 to 49 with Graves' hyperthyroidism. This chain joins TRBV10-3 and TRBJ2-2; TRBD1 matches at 9 bases. The sequenced material came from blood. The CDR3 sequence is CASSDRGYGELFF. CDR3 bases: TGTGCCAGCAGTGACAGGGGGTACGGGGAGCTGTTTTTT.